Included here is one TCR beta chain sequence, with context. The antigen is unknown. This sample was included in a study of T cells in tumors after PD-1 blockade. Study background: Some patients also took daily vismodegib 150 mg during anti-PD-1 treatment. Study-wide points: About 40% of tumor TCR clonotypes were also found in blood.

The germline V and J ends were trimmed by 0 bases and 5 bases, with 10 bases remaining between them. The length of the CDR3 is 14 residues. The germline V gene encodes CDR1 SGHNT and CDR2 YENEEA. Here immunoSEQ multiplex PCR was the method, and the copy in TCRdb shows in-frame clones only, minus some. The sample has about 59,000 clones; around 80% are singletons. The sequence was obtained from a human donor with basal cell carcinoma. The sample consisted of PBMCs, taken before anti-PD-1 treatment. The chain links TRBV11-3 to TRBJ1-1; the D is unclear. The CDR3 DNA sequence: TGTGCCAGCAGCTTAGATTGGGCAGGAACTGAAGCTTTCTTT. Translation: CASSLDWAGTEAFF.